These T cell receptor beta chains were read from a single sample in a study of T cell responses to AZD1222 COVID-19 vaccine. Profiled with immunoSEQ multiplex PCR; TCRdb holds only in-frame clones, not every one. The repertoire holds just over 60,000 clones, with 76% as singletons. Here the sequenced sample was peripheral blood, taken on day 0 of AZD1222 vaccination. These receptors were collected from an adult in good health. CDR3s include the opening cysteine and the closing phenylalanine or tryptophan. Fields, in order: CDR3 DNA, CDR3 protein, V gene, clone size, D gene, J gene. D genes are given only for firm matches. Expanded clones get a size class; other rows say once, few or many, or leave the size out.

CDR3nt: TGCGCCAGCAGCCAAGGACTTTCCCAGGGCTATGGCTACACCTTC
CDR3aa: CASSQGLSQGYGYTF
v_gene: TRBV4-1
abundance: few
d_gene: .
j_gene: TRBJ1-2

CDR3nt: TGTGCCAGCAGCCAATCGCGGGGTAAGGGAGGTGAGCAGTTCTTC
CDR3aa: CASSQSRGKGGEQFF
v_gene: TRBV16
abundance: .
d_gene: .
j_gene: TRBJ2-1

CDR3nt: TGTGCCAGCGGAGAAGCAGGAGGCACAGATACGCAGTATTTT
CDR3aa: CASGEAGGTDTQYF
v_gene: TRBV2
abundance: .
d_gene: .
j_gene: TRBJ2-3

CDR3nt: TGTGCCAGCAGCCTTGGAGGGACAGGGGCGAACACTGAAGCTTTCTTT
CDR3aa: CASSLGGTGANTEAFF
v_gene: TRBV7-9
abundance: .
d_gene: TRBD1
j_gene: TRBJ1-1

CDR3nt: TGTGCCAGCAGCGTAGGAGGGGACTATAATTCACCCCTCCACTTT
CDR3aa: CASSVGGDYNSPLHF
v_gene: TRBV9
abundance: few
d_gene: .
j_gene: TRBJ1-6

CDR3nt: TGTGCCAGCAGCTTTCGACAGGGCAACACCGGGGAGCTGTTTTTT
CDR3aa: CASSFRQGNTGELFF
v_gene: TRBV7-8
abundance: .
d_gene: TRBD1
j_gene: TRBJ2-2

CDR3nt: TGTGCCAGCAGCTACGGGGGGATGGGCACCGGGGAGCTGTTTTTT
CDR3aa: CASSYGGMGTGELFF
v_gene: TRBV5-4
abundance: .
d_gene: TRBD2
j_gene: TRBJ2-2

CDR3nt: TGTGCCAGCAGTTCGGACTATGGCTACACCTTC
CDR3aa: CASSSDYGYTF
v_gene: TRBV6-6
abundance: .
d_gene: .
j_gene: TRBJ1-2

CDR3nt: TGTGCCAGCAGCTTAGTTAAGGGGTATGGCTACACCTTC
CDR3aa: CASSLVKGYGYTF
v_gene: TRBV7-2
abundance: .
d_gene: .
j_gene: TRBJ1-2

CDR3nt: TGTGCCAGCAGTTTAGTAGGGACGGGGAATCAGCCCCAGCATTTT
CDR3aa: CASSLVGTGNQPQHF
v_gene: TRBV28
abundance: .
d_gene: .
j_gene: TRBJ1-5

CDR3nt: TGTGCCAGCAGCTTAGATCGAGGGGGCGCGTACAATGAGCAGTTCTTC
CDR3aa: CASSLDRGGAYNEQFF
v_gene: TRBV11-3
abundance: .
d_gene: TRBD1
j_gene: TRBJ2-1

CDR3nt: TGTGCCAGCAGCCAAGAAACAGATACGCAGTATTTT
CDR3aa: CASSQETDTQYF
v_gene: TRBV4-2
abundance: few
d_gene: .
j_gene: TRBJ2-3

CDR3nt: TGTGCCAGCAGCCTGGGGGGGCGGAGCACAGATACGCAGTATTTT
CDR3aa: CASSLGGRSTDTQYF
v_gene: TRBV13
abundance: .
d_gene: .
j_gene: TRBJ2-3

CDR3nt: TGTGCCAGCAGTTCGGCGGGGGGAAGGATGGATGGCTACACCTTC
CDR3aa: CASSSAGGRMDGYTF
v_gene: TRBV28
abundance: once
d_gene: .
j_gene: TRBJ1-2

CDR3nt: TGTGCCTGGAGTAAGACTCCGAATTCACCCCTCCACTTT
CDR3aa: CAWSKTPNSPLHF
v_gene: TRBV30
abundance: .
d_gene: .
j_gene: TRBJ1-6

CDR3nt: TGTGCCAGTTCTCCCTCTGTCCCCTCGGTCTACACCTTC
CDR3aa: CASSPSVPSVYTF
v_gene: TRBV19
abundance: once
d_gene: .
j_gene: TRBJ1-2

CDR3nt: TGTGCCTGGACCTCTGGCGGGGCACAGCCCCAGCATTTT
CDR3aa: CAWTSGGAQPQHF
v_gene: TRBV30
abundance: .
d_gene: .
j_gene: TRBJ1-5

CDR3nt: TGTGCCAGCAGCGTAGGGGATGAGGGCGGAGAGACCCAGTACTTC
CDR3aa: CASSVGDEGGETQYF
v_gene: TRBV9
abundance: .
d_gene: .
j_gene: TRBJ2-5

CDR3nt: TGTGCCATTTCAGGGGGCTACGAGCAGTACTTC
CDR3aa: CAISGGYEQYF
v_gene: TRBV6-6
abundance: .
d_gene: TRBD1
j_gene: TRBJ2-7

CDR3nt: TGTGCCAGCAGTTTATCCACAGGGGGAAGCTATGGCTACACCTTC
CDR3aa: CASSLSTGGSYGYTF
v_gene: TRBV27
abundance: .
d_gene: TRBD1
j_gene: TRBJ1-2

CDR3nt: TGTGCCACCAGGATGGCCTACTCTGGAAACACCATATATTTT
CDR3aa: CATRMAYSGNTIYF
v_gene: TRBV24-1
abundance: .
d_gene: .
j_gene: TRBJ1-3

CDR3nt: TGTGCCAGTAGTTCCAGGGGAGAGAACACTGAAGCTTTCTTT
CDR3aa: CASSSRGENTEAFF
v_gene: TRBV19
abundance: .
d_gene: .
j_gene: TRBJ1-1

CDR3nt: TGTGCCAGCAGCTTTCCTACGGATACGCAGTATTTT
CDR3aa: CASSFPTDTQYF
v_gene: TRBV12-3/TRBV12-4
abundance: .
d_gene: .
j_gene: TRBJ2-3

CDR3nt: TGTGCCAGCAGCTCCGGGCCATGGAGCTCCTACGAGCAGTACTTC
CDR3aa: CASSSGPWSSYEQYF
v_gene: TRBV7-9
abundance: .
d_gene: .
j_gene: TRBJ2-7

CDR3nt: TGTGCCAGCAGCCAAGTTTTAGCCAGCTCTGGAAACACCATATATTTT
CDR3aa: CASSQVLASSGNTIYF
v_gene: TRBV3-1/TRBV3-2
abundance: .
d_gene: .
j_gene: TRBJ1-3

CDR3nt: TGTGCCAGCAGCCCGGACAGGGCGGCCTACAATGAGCAGTTCTTC
CDR3aa: CASSPDRAAYNEQFF
v_gene: TRBV27
abundance: .
d_gene: TRBD1
j_gene: TRBJ2-1

CDR3nt: TGTGCCAGCAGTTGGGCGGGGTACTACGAGCAGTACTTC
CDR3aa: CASSWAGYYEQYF
v_gene: TRBV12-3/TRBV12-4
abundance: .
d_gene: .
j_gene: TRBJ2-7

CDR3nt: TGTGCCAGCAGCATCGGGGGGGCCCACCTGGCTCAAGAGACCCAGTACTTC
CDR3aa: CASSIGGAHLAQETQYF
v_gene: TRBV5-4
abundance: .
d_gene: TRBD2
j_gene: TRBJ2-5

CDR3nt: TGTGCCAGCAGGGGCACATCTAACTATGGCTACACCTTC
CDR3aa: CASRGTSNYGYTF
v_gene: TRBV6-5
abundance: .
d_gene: .
j_gene: TRBJ1-2

CDR3nt: TGCGCCAGCAGCAGGGACGGCAACACTGAAGCTTTCTTT
CDR3aa: CASSRDGNTEAFF
v_gene: TRBV5-1
abundance: .
d_gene: .
j_gene: TRBJ1-1

CDR3nt: TGTGCCAGCAGCTTGCAGAGCGGCAATGAGCAGTTCTTC
CDR3aa: CASSLQSGNEQFF
v_gene: TRBV7-2
abundance: .
d_gene: .
j_gene: TRBJ2-1

CDR3nt: TGTGCCAGCAGCGAGCAGGGGGCGGCAAGAAATGAAAAACTGTTTTTT
CDR3aa: CASSEQGAARNEKLFF
v_gene: TRBV5-5
abundance: .
d_gene: TRBD1
j_gene: TRBJ1-4

CDR3nt: TGTGCCAGCACCTTCAGGGCTCTCTTGAACACCGGGGAGCTGTTTTTT
CDR3aa: CASTFRALLNTGELFF
v_gene: TRBV27
abundance: .
d_gene: .
j_gene: TRBJ2-2

CDR3nt: TGCGCCAGCAGCCCGGACAGGGCTGGGACCGGGGAGCTGTTTTTT
CDR3aa: CASSPDRAGTGELFF
v_gene: TRBV4-3
abundance: few
d_gene: TRBD1
j_gene: TRBJ2-2

CDR3nt: TGTGCCAGCAGTGAATTCTCGGGACAAGGCTACACCTTC
CDR3aa: CASSEFSGQGYTF
v_gene: TRBV25-1
abundance: .
d_gene: .
j_gene: TRBJ1-2

CDR3nt: TGTGCCAGCAGTCCAGGGATCTTTTACAATGAGCAGTTCTTC
CDR3aa: CASSPGIFYNEQFF
v_gene: TRBV28
abundance: .
d_gene: .
j_gene: TRBJ2-1

CDR3nt: TGTGCCAGCAGCCCTGGCGAAATCGGGGAGCTGTTTTTT
CDR3aa: CASSPGEIGELFF
v_gene: TRBV7-3
abundance: .
d_gene: .
j_gene: TRBJ2-2

CDR3nt: TGTGCCACCAGTGATTTTACGGTCAGGGGCGGCGAGCAGTTCTTC
CDR3aa: CATSDFTVRGGEQFF
v_gene: TRBV24-1
abundance: .
d_gene: .
j_gene: TRBJ2-1

CDR3nt: TGCAGCGTTGTGGAGACACACACTGAAGCTTTCTTT
CDR3aa: CSVVETHTEAFF
v_gene: TRBV29-1
abundance: few
d_gene: .
j_gene: TRBJ1-1

CDR3nt: TGTGCCAGCAGCCAAGCACAGGGCTCAGGCTACACCTTC
CDR3aa: CASSQAQGSGYTF
v_gene: TRBV3-1/TRBV3-2
abundance: .
d_gene: .
j_gene: TRBJ1-2

CDR3nt: TGTGCCAGCAGCTTCGGACCTGAGGGCAAGTACGAGCAGTACTTC
CDR3aa: CASSFGPEGKYEQYF
v_gene: TRBV7-9
abundance: .
d_gene: .
j_gene: TRBJ2-7

CDR3nt: TGTGCCATCGGGAGACAGGAGGGAACCATATATTTT
CDR3aa: CAIGRQEGTIYF
v_gene: TRBV10-3
abundance: once
d_gene: .
j_gene: TRBJ1-3

CDR3nt: TGTGCCAGCAGAGTAAGGAATTCACCCCTCCACTTT
CDR3aa: CASRVRNSPLHF
v_gene: TRBV28
abundance: .
d_gene: .
j_gene: TRBJ1-6

CDR3nt: TGTGCCAGCAGCCCTCGTCATATTTATCAGCCCCAGCATTTT
CDR3aa: CASSPRHIYQPQHF
v_gene: TRBV7-8
abundance: .
d_gene: .
j_gene: TRBJ1-5

CDR3nt: TGTGCCAGCAGCCTCCAACAGGGAACAGATACGCAGTATTTT
CDR3aa: CASSLQQGTDTQYF
v_gene: TRBV3-1/TRBV3-2
abundance: .
d_gene: .
j_gene: TRBJ2-3

CDR3nt: TGTGCCAGCAGACCCGCCGGGACAGGGCGTTCACCCCTCCACTTT
CDR3aa: CASRPAGTGRSPLHF
v_gene: TRBV7-2
abundance: once
d_gene: TRBD1
j_gene: TRBJ1-6

CDR3nt: TGCGCCAGCAGCTTGAGGGAGGGCTACGAGCAGTACTTC
CDR3aa: CASSLREGYEQYF
v_gene: TRBV5-1
abundance: .
d_gene: TRBD2
j_gene: TRBJ2-7

CDR3nt: TGTGCCAGCACCCAAGACCATCTAGCTTACAATGAGCAGTTCTTC
CDR3aa: CASTQDHLAYNEQFF
v_gene: TRBV6-6
abundance: .
d_gene: .
j_gene: TRBJ2-1

CDR3nt: TGCGCCAGCAGCCCTATCCTAGAATCCGCTACGAGCTACACCTTC
CDR3aa: CASSPILESATSYTF
v_gene: TRBV5-1
abundance: .
d_gene: .
j_gene: TRBJ1-2